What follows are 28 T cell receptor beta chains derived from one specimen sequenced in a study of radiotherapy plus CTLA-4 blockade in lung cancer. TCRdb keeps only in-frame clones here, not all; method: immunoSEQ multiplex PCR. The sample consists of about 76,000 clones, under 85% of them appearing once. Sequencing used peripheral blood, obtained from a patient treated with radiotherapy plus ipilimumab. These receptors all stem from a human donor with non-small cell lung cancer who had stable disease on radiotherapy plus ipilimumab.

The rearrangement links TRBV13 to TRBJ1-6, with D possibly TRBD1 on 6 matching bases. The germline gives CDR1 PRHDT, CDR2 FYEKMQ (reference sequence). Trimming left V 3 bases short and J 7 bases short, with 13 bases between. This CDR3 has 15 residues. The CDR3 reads CASSFLGGRNSPLHF. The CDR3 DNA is TGTGCCAGCAGCTTCCTAGGGGGGAGGAATTCACCCCTCCACTTT.

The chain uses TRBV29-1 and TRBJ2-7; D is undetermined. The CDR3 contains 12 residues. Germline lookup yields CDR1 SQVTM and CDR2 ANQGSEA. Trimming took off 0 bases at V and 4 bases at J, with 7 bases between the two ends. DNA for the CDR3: TGCAGCGTTGAAGATCTTAGTTACGAGCAGTACTTC. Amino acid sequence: CSVEDLSYEQYF.

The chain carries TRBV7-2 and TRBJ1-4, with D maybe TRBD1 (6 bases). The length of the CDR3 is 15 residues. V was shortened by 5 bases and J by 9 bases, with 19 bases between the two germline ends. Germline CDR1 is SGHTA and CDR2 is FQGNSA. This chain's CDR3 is CASSPRDNERKKLFF. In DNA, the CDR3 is TGTGCCAGCAGCCCTAGGGACAACGAGAGGAAAAAACTGTTTTTT.

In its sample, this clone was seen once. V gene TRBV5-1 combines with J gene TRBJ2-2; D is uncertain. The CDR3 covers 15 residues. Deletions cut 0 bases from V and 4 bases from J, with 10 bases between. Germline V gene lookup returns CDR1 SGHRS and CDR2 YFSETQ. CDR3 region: CASSLELTGTGELFF. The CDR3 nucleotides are TGCGCCAGCAGCTTGGAACTCACTGGCACCGGGGAGCTGTTTTTT.

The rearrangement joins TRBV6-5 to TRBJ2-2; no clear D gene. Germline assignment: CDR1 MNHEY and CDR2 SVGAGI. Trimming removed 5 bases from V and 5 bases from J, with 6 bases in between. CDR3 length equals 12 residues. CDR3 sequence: CASSPGTGELFF. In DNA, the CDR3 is TGTGCCAGCAGTCCCGGGACCGGGGAGCTGTTTTTT.

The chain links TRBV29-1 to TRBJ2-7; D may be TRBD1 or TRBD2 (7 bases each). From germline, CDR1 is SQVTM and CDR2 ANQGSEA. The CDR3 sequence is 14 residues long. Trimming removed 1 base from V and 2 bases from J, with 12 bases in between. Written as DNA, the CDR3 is TGCAGCGTTGAAGGGCAGGGGGGGGCCTACGAGCAGTACTTC. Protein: CSVEGQGGAYEQYF.

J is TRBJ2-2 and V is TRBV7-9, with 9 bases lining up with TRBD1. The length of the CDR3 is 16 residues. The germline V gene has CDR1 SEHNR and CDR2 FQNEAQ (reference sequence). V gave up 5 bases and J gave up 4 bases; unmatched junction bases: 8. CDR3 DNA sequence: TGTGCCAGCAGCCCACAGGGGGCGGTGAGCACCGGGGAGCTGTTTTTT. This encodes CASSPQGAVSTGELFF.

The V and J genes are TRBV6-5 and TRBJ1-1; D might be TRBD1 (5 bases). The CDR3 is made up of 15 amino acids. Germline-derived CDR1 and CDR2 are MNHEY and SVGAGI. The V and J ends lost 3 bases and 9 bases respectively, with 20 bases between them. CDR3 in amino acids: CASSYSGQGSYKAFF. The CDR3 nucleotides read TGTGCCAGCAGTTATTCGGGGCAGGGTTCGTACAAAGCTTTCTTT.

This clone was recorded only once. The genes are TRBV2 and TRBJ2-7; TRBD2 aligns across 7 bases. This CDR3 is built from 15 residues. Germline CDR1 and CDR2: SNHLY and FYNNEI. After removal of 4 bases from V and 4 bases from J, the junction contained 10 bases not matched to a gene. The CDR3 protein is CASSGRGGSAYEQYF. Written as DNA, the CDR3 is TGTGCCAGCAGTGGGCGGGGCGGGAGTGCGTACGAGCAGTACTTC.

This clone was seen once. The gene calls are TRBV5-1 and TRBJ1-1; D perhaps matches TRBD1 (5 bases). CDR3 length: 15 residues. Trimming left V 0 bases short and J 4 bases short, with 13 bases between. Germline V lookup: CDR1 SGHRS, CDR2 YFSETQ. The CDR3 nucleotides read TGCGCCAGCAGCTTGGTTACGGGCCAGGGCACTGAAGCTTTCTTT. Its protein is CASSLVTGQGTEAFF.

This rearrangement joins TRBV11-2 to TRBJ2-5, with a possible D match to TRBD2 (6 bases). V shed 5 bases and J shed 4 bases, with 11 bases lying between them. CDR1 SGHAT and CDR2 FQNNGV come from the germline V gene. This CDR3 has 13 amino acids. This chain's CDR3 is CASSPGGVETQYF. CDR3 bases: TGTGCCAGCAGCCCCGGGGGAGTAGAGACCCAGTACTTC.

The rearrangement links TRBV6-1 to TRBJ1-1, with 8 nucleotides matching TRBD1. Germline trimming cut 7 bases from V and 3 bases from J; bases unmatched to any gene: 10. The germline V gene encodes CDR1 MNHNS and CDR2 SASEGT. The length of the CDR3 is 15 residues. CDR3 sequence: CASTRTGRQDTEAFF. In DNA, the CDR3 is TGTGCCAGCACCCGGACAGGGCGGCAGGACACTGAAGCTTTCTTT.

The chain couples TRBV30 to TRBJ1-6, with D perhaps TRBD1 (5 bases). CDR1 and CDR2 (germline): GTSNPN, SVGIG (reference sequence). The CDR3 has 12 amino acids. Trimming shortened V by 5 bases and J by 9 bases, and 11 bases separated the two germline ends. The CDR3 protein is CAWRTQTSPLHF. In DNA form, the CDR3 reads TGTGCCTGGCGGACACAAACTTCACCCCTCCACTTT.

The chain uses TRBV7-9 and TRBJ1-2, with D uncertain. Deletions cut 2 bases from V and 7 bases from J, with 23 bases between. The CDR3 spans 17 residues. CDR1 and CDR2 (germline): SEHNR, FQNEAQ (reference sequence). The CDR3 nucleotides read TGTGCCAGCAGCTTAAGATCGGCAGGCCGTAGCTCGGGTGGCTACACCTTC. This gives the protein CASSLRSAGRSSGGYTF.

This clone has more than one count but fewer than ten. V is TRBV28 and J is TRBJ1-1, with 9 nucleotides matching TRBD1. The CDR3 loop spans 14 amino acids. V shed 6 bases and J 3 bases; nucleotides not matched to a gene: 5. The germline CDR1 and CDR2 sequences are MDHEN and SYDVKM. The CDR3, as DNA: TGTGCCAGCAGGACGGGACAGGGTTACACTGAAGCTTTCTTT. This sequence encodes CASRTGQGYTEAFF.

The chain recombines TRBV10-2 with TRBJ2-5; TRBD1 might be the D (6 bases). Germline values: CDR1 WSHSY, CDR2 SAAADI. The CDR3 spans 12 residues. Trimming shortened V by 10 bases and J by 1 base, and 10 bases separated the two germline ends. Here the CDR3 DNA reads TGCGCCACCAGACAGGTCCAAGAGACCCAGTACTTC. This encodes CATRQVQETQYF.

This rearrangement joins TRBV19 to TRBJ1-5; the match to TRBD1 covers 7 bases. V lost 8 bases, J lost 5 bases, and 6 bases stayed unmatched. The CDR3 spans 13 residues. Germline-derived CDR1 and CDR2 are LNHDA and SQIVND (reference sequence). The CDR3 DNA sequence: TGTGCCAGTGGGACAGACCGGGATCAGCCCCAGCATTTT. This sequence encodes CASGTDRDQPQHF.

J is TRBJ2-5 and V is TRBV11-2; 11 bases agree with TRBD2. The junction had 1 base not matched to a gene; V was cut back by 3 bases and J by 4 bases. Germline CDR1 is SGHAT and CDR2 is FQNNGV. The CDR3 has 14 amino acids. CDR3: CASSFSGGGETQYF. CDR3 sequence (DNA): TGTGCCAGCAGCTTTAGCGGGGGGGGAGAGACCCAGTACTTC.

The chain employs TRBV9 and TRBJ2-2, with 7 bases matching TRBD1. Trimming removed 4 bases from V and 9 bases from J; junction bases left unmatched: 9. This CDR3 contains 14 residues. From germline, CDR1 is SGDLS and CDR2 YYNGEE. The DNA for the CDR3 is TGTGCCAGCAGCCCAGGGACAGCTCCGCGGGAGCTGTTTTTT. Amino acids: CASSPGTAPRELFF.

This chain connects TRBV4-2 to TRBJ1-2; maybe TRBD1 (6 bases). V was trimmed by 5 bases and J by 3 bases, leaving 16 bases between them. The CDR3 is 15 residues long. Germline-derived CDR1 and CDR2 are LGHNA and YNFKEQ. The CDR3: CASSSSEGDYYGYTF. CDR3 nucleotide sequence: TGTGCCAGCAGCTCCTCCGAGGGGGATTACTATGGCTACACCTTC.

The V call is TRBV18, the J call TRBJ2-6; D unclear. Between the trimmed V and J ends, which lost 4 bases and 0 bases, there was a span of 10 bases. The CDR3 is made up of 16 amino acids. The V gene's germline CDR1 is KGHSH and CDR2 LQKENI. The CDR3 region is CASSRYSSSGANVLTF. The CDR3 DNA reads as TGTGCCAGCTCACGTTACAGCAGCTCTGGGGCCAACGTCCTGACTTTC. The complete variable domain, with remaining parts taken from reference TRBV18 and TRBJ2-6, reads NAGVMQNPRHLVRRRGQEARLRCSPMKGHSHVYWYRQLPEEGLKFMVYLQKENIIDESGMPKERFSAEFPKEGPSILRIQQVVRGDSAAYFCASSRYSSSGANVLTFGAGSRLTVL.

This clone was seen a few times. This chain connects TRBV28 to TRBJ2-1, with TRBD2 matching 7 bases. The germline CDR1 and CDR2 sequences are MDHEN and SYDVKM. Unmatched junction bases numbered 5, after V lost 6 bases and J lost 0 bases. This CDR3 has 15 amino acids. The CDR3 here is CASREAGFSYNEQFF. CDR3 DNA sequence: TGTGCCAGCAGGGAAGCGGGATTCTCCTACAATGAGCAGTTCTTC.

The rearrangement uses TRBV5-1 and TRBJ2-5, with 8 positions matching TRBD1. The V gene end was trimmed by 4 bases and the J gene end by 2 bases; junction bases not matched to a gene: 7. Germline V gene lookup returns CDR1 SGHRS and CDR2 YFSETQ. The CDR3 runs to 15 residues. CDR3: CASSEDRVGQETQYF. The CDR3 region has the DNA TGCGCCAGCAGCGAGGACAGGGTGGGGCAAGAGACCCAGTACTTC. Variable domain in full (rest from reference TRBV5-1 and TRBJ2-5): KAGVTQTPRYLIKTRGQQVTLSCSPISGHRSVSWYQQTPGQGLQFLFEYFSETQRNKGNFPGRFSGRQFSNSRSEMNVSTLELGDSALYLCASSEDRVGQETQYFGPGTRLLVL.

The CDR3 DNA follows: TGTGCCAGCAGTTTCTTGGGGACAGGAGAATACGAGCAGTACTTC. Protein sequence: CASSFLGTGEYEQYF. The V call is TRBV27, the J call TRBJ2-7; TRBD1 matches 8 bases. This CDR3 comprises 15 residues. With 3 bases clipped from V and 4 bases from J, the junction kept 8 bases outside the gene matches. Germline loops: CDR1 MNHEY, CDR2 SMNVEV (reference sequence).

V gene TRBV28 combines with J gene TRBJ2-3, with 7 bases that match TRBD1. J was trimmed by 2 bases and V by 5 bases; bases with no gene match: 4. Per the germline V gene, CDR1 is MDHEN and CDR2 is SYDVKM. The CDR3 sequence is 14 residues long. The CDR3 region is CASSLGTATDTQYF. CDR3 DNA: TGTGCCAGCAGTCTCGGGACAGCCACAGATACGCAGTATTTT.

CDR3: CASSIGAANYGYTF. CDR3 DNA: TGTGCCAGTAGTATTGGGGCCGCAAACTATGGCTACACCTTC. The chain employs TRBV19 and TRBJ1-2; D perhaps matches TRBD1 (5 bases). The CDR3 has 14 amino acids. Trimming left V 3 bases short and J 2 bases short, with 10 bases between. CDR1 is LNHDA and CDR2 is SQIVND in the germline V gene (reference sequence).

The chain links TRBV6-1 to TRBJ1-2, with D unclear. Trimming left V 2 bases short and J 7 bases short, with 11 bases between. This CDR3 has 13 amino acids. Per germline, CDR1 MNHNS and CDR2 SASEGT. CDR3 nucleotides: TGTGCCAGCAGTGAAATAGGAGTTATTGGCTACACCTTC. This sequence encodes CASSEIGVIGYTF.

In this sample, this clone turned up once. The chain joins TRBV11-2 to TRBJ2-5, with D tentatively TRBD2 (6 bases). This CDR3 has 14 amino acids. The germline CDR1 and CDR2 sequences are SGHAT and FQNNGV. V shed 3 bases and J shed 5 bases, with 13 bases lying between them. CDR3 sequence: CASSFPASEETQYF. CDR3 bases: TGTGCCAGCAGCTTCCCGGCTAGCGAGGAGACCCAGTACTTC.